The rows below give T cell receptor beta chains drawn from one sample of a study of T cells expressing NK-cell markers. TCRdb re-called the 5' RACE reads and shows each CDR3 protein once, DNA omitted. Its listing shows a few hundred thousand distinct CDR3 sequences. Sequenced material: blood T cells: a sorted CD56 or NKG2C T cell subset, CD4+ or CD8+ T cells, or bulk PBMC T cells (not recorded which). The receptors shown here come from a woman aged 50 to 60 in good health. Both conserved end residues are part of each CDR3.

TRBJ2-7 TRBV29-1 CSVGTSGDSYEQYF
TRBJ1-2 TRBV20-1 CSARDNRGSGGYTF
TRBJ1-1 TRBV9 CASSVEPGFNTEAFF
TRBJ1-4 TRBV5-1 CASSLAKTGGNEKLFF
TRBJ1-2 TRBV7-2 CASGLSESRGFWYGYTF
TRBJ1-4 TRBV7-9 CASSNRITEEKLFF
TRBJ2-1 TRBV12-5 CASGLVGLLDEQFF
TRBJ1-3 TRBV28 CASSSNPGNTIYF
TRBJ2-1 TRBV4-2 CASSQVFSSGEQFF
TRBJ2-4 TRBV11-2 CASSLGVGSTIQYF
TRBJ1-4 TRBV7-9 CASSPSPGTTNEKLFF
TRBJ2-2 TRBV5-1 CASSDQGQGIGELFF
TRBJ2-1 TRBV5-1 CASKGDSTYNEQFF
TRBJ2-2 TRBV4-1 CASSQDRGHGELFF
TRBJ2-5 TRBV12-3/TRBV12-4 CASRESGRSETQYF
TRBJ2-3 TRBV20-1 CSALDPGPSTDTQYF
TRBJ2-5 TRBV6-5 CASSHGLAGETQYF
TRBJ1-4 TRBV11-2 CASSLFVAGGEKLFF
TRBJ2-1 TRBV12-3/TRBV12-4 CASSIGLGSNEQFF
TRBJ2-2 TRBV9 CASSVEVGLAGELFF
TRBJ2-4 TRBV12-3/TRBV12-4 CASSLGGLVKNIQYF
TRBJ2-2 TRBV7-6 CASSSDGTTGELFF
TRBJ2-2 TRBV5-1 CASTYSGRSGELFF